The rows below give T cell receptor beta chains drawn from one sample of a study of CD8+ T cells in alopecia areata. The repertoire was sequenced with immunoSEQ multiplex PCR; TCRdb's copy has only in-frame clones and lacks some. The sample includes approximately 200,000 clones, 60% to 70% seen only once; the top ten take about 0.69%. The material was CD4+ T cells sorted from blood, obtained at week 4, from a patient treated with tofacitinib. The receptors shown here come from a human donor with alopecia areata. Both conserved end residues are trimmed from each CDR3. D genes are given only for firm matches.

J gene	V gene	CDR3 length	D gene	CDR3 protein
TRBJ1-1	TRBV19	11	.	ASSQETNTEAF
TRBJ2-5	TRBV10-3	9	.	AISGGETQY
TRBJ2-5	TRBV11-2	13	TRBD2	ASSPFARGGETQY
TRBJ2-7	TRBV30	11	TRBD2	AWNLAGAYEQY
TRBJ2-5	TRBV4-1	13	.	ASSQVSGKQQTQY
TRBJ1-2	TRBV7-9	12	.	ASSLGRGLYGYT
TRBJ2-2	TRBV4-2	12	.	ASSGTMNTGELF
TRBJ1-4	TRBV7-2	13	TRBD1	ASSAEGAANEKLF
TRBJ2-7	TRBV6-5	13	.	ASSYSVKQGYEQY
TRBJ2-5	TRBV29-1	10	.	SVDLQQETQY
TRBJ2-1	TRBV28	11	TRBD2	ASRRGLAGEQF
TRBJ2-3	TRBV5-1	16	TRBD2	ASSHVTTSGRSTDTQY
TRBJ1-4	TRBV4-2	11	.	ASSQDPGEKLF
TRBJ2-7	TRBV5-1	16	.	ASSRQVSAGLRDYEQY
TRBJ1-5	TRBV7-2	12	.	ASSRGDGNQPQH
TRBJ1-1	TRBV29-1	14	.	SVGRGMMIMNTEAF
TRBJ2-5	TRBV4-1	16	TRBD2	ASSQRRAGEGEQETQY
TRBJ1-1	TRBV4-2	15	TRBD1	ASSQAGGRTRNTEAF
TRBJ2-4	TRBV19	12	.	ASSPRGAGSIQY
TRBJ2-5	TRBV29-1	10	TRBD1	SANRGQETQY
TRBJ1-1	TRBV28	12	TRBD1	ASSQTGMNTEAF
TRBJ2-3	TRBV29-1	12	.	SVDRREGVDTQY
TRBJ1-1	TRBV7-2	12	.	ASSPQGRNTEAF
TRBJ2-7	TRBV6-1	10	.	ASKDRVYEQY
TRBJ2-2	TRBV9	15	.	ASSPHLPGLNTGELF
TRBJ2-1	TRBV29-1	14	TRBD2	SVEASGSGTYNEQF
TRBJ2-2	TRBV10-1	13	TRBD2	ASSLGLGNTGELF
TRBJ1-1	TRBV7-2	10	.	ASSPVRAEAF
TRBJ2-7	TRBV2	12	.	ASSGSRRMARIY
TRBJ2-7	TRBV29-1	9	.	SVGHLGEQY
TRBJ2-2	TRBV15	12	.	ATSRARGAGELF
TRBJ2-7	TRBV29-1	11	TRBD1	SVRTGGTYEQY
TRBJ2-3	TRBV15	12	.	ATSRDPTLDTQY
TRBJ2-7	TRBV5-1	9	.	ASSVTGEQY
TRBJ2-7	TRBV30	11	.	AWSGGIDHEQY
TRBJ2-4	TRBV29-1	12	TRBD1	SVRQGAGKNIQY
TRBJ2-2	TRBV19	12	TRBD1	ASRRDRDPGELF
TRBJ2-6	TRBV5-1	15	.	ASSLLEGALGANVLT
TRBJ2-7	TRBV15	12	TRBD2	ATRETSGRGEQY
TRBJ1-1	TRBV4-1	12	.	ASSPGRGYNEAF
TRBJ2-7	TRBV4-3	14	.	ASSQEAGSWSYEQY
TRBJ2-2	TRBV25-1	11	TRBD2	ASSRLAAGELF
TRBJ1-4	TRBV7-2	13	TRBD1	ASRRGQATNEKLF
TRBJ2-2	TRBV4-2	13	.	ASSPLPNLAGELF
TRBJ2-1	TRBV5-6	13	.	ASSLLENSYNEQF
TRBJ1-5	TRBV7-2	11	.	ASSFHPPQPQH
TRBJ2-1	TRBV15	12	.	ATSRVRAYNEQF
TRBJ2-6	TRBV5-4	11	.	ASSLAGANVLT
TRBJ2-3	TRBV6-5	13	TRBD2	ASRYSGGGPDTQY
TRBJ2-7	TRBV15	14	TRBD1	ATSSRPRDSTYEQY
TRBJ2-1	TRBV12-1	17	.	ASSFGAGSQGPINNEQF
TRBJ2-5	TRBV30	9	.	AWSGTETQY
TRBJ1-2	TRBV4-2	10	.	ASSQDTSGYT
TRBJ2-3	TRBV6-6	14	TRBD2	ASSLLTSRRTDTQY
TRBJ2-5	TRBV4-3	14	TRBD2	ASSQGTSGNQETQY
TRBJ2-5	TRBV13	13	TRBD2	ASSLTSGNQETQY
TRBJ2-7	TRBV4-1	13	TRBD1	ASSQPRTGWYEQY
TRBJ2-2	TRBV5-8	12	.	ASRDRPNTGELF
TRBJ2-3	TRBV2	9	.	ASSPRETQY
TRBJ1-5	TRBV29-1	11	.	SVQEAWNQPQH